This passage covers 7 T cell receptor beta chains from one sample sequenced in a study of blood T cells in healthy people across ages. A second PCR of 7 to 11 cycles used a sample-barcoded 5' primer and a J-beta primer mix. From the 5' RACE reads, TCRdb called clonotypes with MiXCR, one entry per CDR3 protein. The sample lists about 730,000 distinct CDR3 sequences, 40% to 45% seen once, with 20% to 25% in the top ten. Specimen: blood. These receptors were taken from a woman aged 60 to 75 in good health.

This clonotype was counted ten times or more. The V and J genes are TRBV12-3 or TRBV12-4 and TRBJ2-6; D remains ambiguous. Trimming cost V 4 bases and J 0 bases, with 10 bases left between them. The CDR3 contains 16 residues. The CDR3 reads CASSSRPHSGANVLTF. The CDR3 DNA follows: TGTGCCAGCAGTTCCCGACCGCACTCTGGGGCCAACGTCCTGACTTTC.

The chain couples TRBV7-2 to TRBJ2-2; D is undetermined. CDR1 and CDR2 from the germline V gene are SGHTA and FQGNSA. This CDR3 has 15 amino acids. The germline V and J ends were trimmed by 1 base and 2 bases, with 8 bases remaining between them. The CDR3 is CASSLVVFNTGELFF. CDR3 nucleotides: TGTGCCAGCAGCTTAGTTGTTTTTAACACCGGGGAGCTGTTTTTT. The full variable domain, its missing parts supplied by reference TRBV7-2 and TRBJ2-2, is GAGVSQSPSNKVTEKGKDVELRCDPISGHTALYWYRQSLGQGLEFLIYFQGNSAPDKSGLPSDRFSAERTGGSVSTLTIQRTQQEDSAVYLCASSLVVFNTGELFFGEGSRLTVL.

V gene TRBV2 combines with J gene TRBJ2-1, with TRBD2 matching over 11 bases. Germline V gene data show CDR1 as SNHLY and CDR2 as FYNNEI. Trimming took 7 bases from V and 4 from J; bases not matched to a gene: 3. The CDR3 contains 14 residues. Here the CDR3 reads CASIGTSGYNEQFF. The CDR3 DNA follows: TGTGCCAGCATCGGGACTAGCGGATACAATGAGCAGTTCTTC.

This clonotype has only a few counts. The V gene is TRBV12-3 or TRBV12-4, the J gene TRBJ2-5; TRBD1 matches at 8 bases. With 1 base clipped from V and 0 bases from J, the junction kept 1 base outside the gene matches. This CDR3 comprises 15 residues. The CDR3 bases are TGTGCCAGCAGTTTAGAGGGACAGGACCAAGAGACCCAGTACTTC. Translated, it gives CASSLEGQDQETQYF.

Points on this clonotype: This may be a read error, as it is one base from a much larger clone. The V and J genes are TRBV5-1 and TRBJ1-6; D may be TRBD1 (6 bases). Germline CDR1 is SGHRS and CDR2 is YFSETQ. This CDR3 is 15 amino acids long. The CDR3 reads CAGSPWTATNSPLHF. The CDR3 nucleotides are TGCGCCGGCAGCCCCTGGACAGCCACGAATTCACCCCTCCACTTT.

Worth noting for this clonotype: A much larger clone differs from this one at a single base, so this may be a read error. The V and J genes are TRBV6-5 and TRBJ2-1; D is unresolved. Germline CDR1 and CDR2: MNHEY and SVGAGI. The CDR3 runs to 16 residues. Trimming took off 4 bases at V and 5 bases at J, with 18 bases between the two ends. The chain's CDR3 is CASSSLGGWANNEQFF. The DNA of the CDR3 is TGTGCCAGCAGTTCCCTAGGTGGGTGGGCCAACAATGAGCAGTTCTTC.

The rearrangement links TRBV6-2 or TRBV6-3 to TRBJ2-3; a weak D match, TRBD2 (5 bases). This CDR3 has 17 amino acids. V lost 2 bases and J 2 bases, leaving 17 bases between the germline ends. Germline V gene lookup returns CDR1 MNHEY and CDR2 SVGEGT. The chain's CDR3 is CASSYPVSGGYTDTQYF. CDR3 nucleotide sequence: TGTGCCAGCAGTTACCCAGTATCTGGAGGATACACAGATACGCAGTATTTT.